A selection of T cell receptor beta chains follows, all from one sample in a study of T cell responses to AZD1222 COVID-19 vaccine. The repertoire was sequenced with immunoSEQ multiplex PCR; TCRdb's copy has only in-frame clones and lacks some. The table lists about 180,000 clones, approximately 86% of them singletons, with 11% in the top ten. Sample: peripheral blood, taken 28 days after the second AZD1222 dose. Receptors were obtained from an adult who received the AZD1222 COVID-19 vaccine. CDR3s include the opening cysteine and the closing phenylalanine or tryptophan. Each record gives: D gene, clone size, V gene, J gene, CDR3 protein, CDR3 DNA. The D gene is left open where the match is weak. Only some rows state a clone size, as once, few, many or a class for expanded clones.

TRBD2,few,TRBV5-1,TRBJ2-7,CASSLEGGLAAYEQYF,TGCGCCAGCAGCTTGGAGGGAGGGCTAGCGGCCTACGAGCAGTACTTC
-,once,TRBV4-1,TRBJ2-4,CASSQAGGRAGGAKNIQYF,TGCGCCAGCAGCCAAGCGGGAGGAAGAGCAGGGGGAGCCAAAAACATTCAGTACTTC
-,-,TRBV21-1,TRBJ1-3,CASSKEGVAGNTIYF,TGTGCCAGCAGCAAAGAAGGGGTGGCTGGAAACACCATATATTTT
-,-,TRBV13,TRBJ2-7,CASHEGARPGEQYF,TGTGCCAGCCACGAAGGAGCGAGGCCCGGCGAGCAGTACTTC
-,-,TRBV15,TRBJ1-6,CATSRSAGYNSPLHF,TGTGCCACCAGCAGATCGGCAGGCTATAATTCACCCCTCCACTTT
TRBD1,-,TRBV5-1,TRBJ2-5,CASSYFGQGARETQYF,TGCGCCAGCAGTTACTTTGGACAGGGGGCTAGGGAGACCCAGTACTTC
-,-,TRBV7-8,TRBJ2-6,CASSLAGRSSGANVLTF,TGTGCCAGCAGCTTAGCTGGACGGAGCTCTGGGGCCAACGTCCTGACTTTC
-,-,TRBV7-3,TRBJ1-1,CASSLRVEGTEAFF,TGTGCCAGCAGCTTAAGGGTCGAGGGGACTGAAGCTTTCTTT
-,-,TRBV20-1,TRBJ1-2,CSASPFEGRYGYTF,TGCAGTGCTAGTCCTTTCGAGGGACGCTATGGCTACACCTTC
-,-,TRBV2,TRBJ2-5,CASNLPGRNQETQYF,TGTGCCAGCAATTTACCGGGACGCAACCAAGAGACCCAGTACTTC
TRBD1,-,TRBV25-1,TRBJ1-6,CASSDQSGQENSPLHF,TGTGCCAGCAGTGATCAGTCCGGACAGGAGAATTCACCCCTCCACTTT
-,-,TRBV6-2/TRBV6-3,TRBJ2-1,CASSDPGNEQFF,TGTGCCAGCAGTGATCCAGGGAATGAGCAGTTCTTC
-,-,TRBV6-6,TRBJ2-7,CASSRITTGHTYEQYF,TGTGCCAGCAGTCGCATCACAACAGGGCATACCTACGAGCAGTACTTC
-,-,TRBV7-3,TRBJ2-7,CASSLVGDTPYEQYF,TGTGCCAGCAGCTTAGTGGGGGACACCCCCTACGAGCAGTACTTC
TRBD2,-,TRBV6-1,TRBJ2-4,CASSGTSGGPNENIQYF,TGTGCCAGCAGTGGGACTAGCGGGGGGCCTAACGAAAACATTCAGTACTTC
-,once,TRBV5-5,TRBJ1-1,CASKGDLNTEAFF,TGTGCCAGCAAGGGGGACCTGAACACTGAAGCTTTCTTT
TRBD1,-,TRBV28,TRBJ1-6,CASSDMTGGDSPLHF,TGTGCCAGCAGCGACATGACAGGGGGTGATTCACCCCTCCACTTT
-,-,TRBV2,TRBJ2-7,CASSDLGITYEQYF,TGTGCCAGCAGTGATTTAGGGATCACCTACGAGCAGTACTTC
TRBD1,-,TRBV6-5,TRBJ1-6,CASSFPSGGLNSPLHF,TGTGCCAGCAGTTTCCCGTCAGGGGGCCTGAATTCACCCCTCCACTTT
TRBD1,once,TRBV18,TRBJ1-6,CASSPGTGNSPLHF,TGTGCCAGCTCACCAGGGACAGGGAATTCACCCCTCCACTTT
-,-,TRBV30,TRBJ1-6,CAWSARAHLHF,TGTGCCTGGAGCGCCCGGGCCCACCTCCACTTT
TRBD1,-,TRBV6-5,TRBJ1-4,CASLQGKEKLFF,TGTGCCAGCTTACAGGGGAAAGAAAAACTGTTTTTT
-,-,TRBV19,TRBJ1-5,CASTDYNQPQHF,TGTGCCAGTACGGACTATAATCAGCCCCAGCATTTT
-,-,TRBV21-1,TRBJ2-1,CASSKSQDRGVYNEQFF,TGTGCCAGCAGCAAGAGCCAGGACAGGGGGGTTTACAATGAGCAGTTCTTC
-,-,TRBV6-5,TRBJ1-1,CASSYEVRWEGTEAFF,TGTGCCAGCAGTTACGAAGTTCGGTGGGAGGGCACTGAAGCTTTCTTT
-,-,TRBV9,TRBJ2-5,CASSVGREQETQYF,TGTGCCAGCAGCGTAGGCCGTGAGCAAGAGACCCAGTACTTC
-,-,TRBV19,TRBJ2-2,CASSPLWGNTGELFF,TGTGCCAGTAGTCCCCTATGGGGGAACACCGGGGAGCTGTTTTTT
-,-,TRBV5-1,TRBJ2-1,CASSLVLGDHNEQFF,TGCGCCAGCAGCTTGGTATTGGGGGACCACAATGAGCAGTTCTTC
-,-,TRBV3-1/TRBV3-2,TRBJ1-6,CASSQARSSNSPLHF,TGTGCCAGCAGCCAAGCTCGCAGCTCCAATTCACCCCTCCACTTT
-,-,TRBV29-1,TRBJ2-1,CSTGSSPGAFNEQFF,TGCAGCACCGGTTCAAGCCCGGGGGCCTTTAATGAGCAGTTCTTC
TRBD2,-,TRBV7-6,TRBJ2-1,CASSLVLAGGNEQFF,TGTGCCAGCAGCTTAGTGTTAGCGGGGGGCAATGAGCAGTTCTTC
-,-,TRBV7-9,TRBJ2-6,CASSVGPNSGANVLTF,TGTGCCAGCAGCGTAGGTCCCAACTCTGGGGCCAACGTCCTGACTTTC